This T cell receptor (beta chain) was observed in a study of radiation and T cells in renal cell carcinoma. Study-wide findings and caveats: Irradiated tumors held more dominant CDR3 motifs than control tumors. Intratumoral heterogeneity was not captured in these roughly 0.96 g regions.

The V gene's germline CDR1 is LNHNV and CDR2 YYDKDF (reference sequence). With V trimmed by 3 bases and J by 0 bases, 7 bases remained unmatched. The CDR3 is made up of 18 amino acids. Regarding treatment: treatment-naive control, cytoreductive nephrectomy. Worth noting for this clone: Its antigen is unknown.

Data came from immunoSEQ multiplex PCR; TCRdb stores just in-frame clones and leaves some out. This sample has more than 15,000 clones, with about 61% found just once. The receptor was derived from a man aged 50-60 years with renal cell carcinoma. The V gene is TRBV15, the J gene TRBJ2-3; the match to TRBD2 covers 12 bases. The source was tumor tissue, collected from a patient whose treatment was nephrectomy without radiotherapy. The CDR3 DNA follows: TGTGCCACCAGCAGGACTAGCGGGAGCTCTCGGAGCACAGATACGCAGTATTTT. Protein sequence: CATSRTSGSSRSTDTQYF. Drawing the rest from reference TRBV15 and TRBJ2-3, the complete variable domain is DAMVIQNPRYQVTQFGKPVTLSCSQTLNHNVMYWYQQKSSQAPKLLFHYYDKDFNNEADTPDNFQSRRPNTSFCFLDIRSPGLGDTAMYLCATSRTSGSSRSTDTQYFGPGTRLTVL.